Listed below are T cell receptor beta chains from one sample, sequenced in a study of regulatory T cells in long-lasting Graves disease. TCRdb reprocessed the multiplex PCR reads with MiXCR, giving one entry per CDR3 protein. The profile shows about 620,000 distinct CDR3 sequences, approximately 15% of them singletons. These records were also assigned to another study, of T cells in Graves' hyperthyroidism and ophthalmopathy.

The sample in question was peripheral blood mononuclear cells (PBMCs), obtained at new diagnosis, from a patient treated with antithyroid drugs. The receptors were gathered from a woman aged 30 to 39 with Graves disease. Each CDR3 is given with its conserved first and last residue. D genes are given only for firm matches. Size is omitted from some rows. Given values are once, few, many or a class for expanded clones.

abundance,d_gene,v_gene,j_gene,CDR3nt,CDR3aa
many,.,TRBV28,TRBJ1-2,TGTGCCAGCAGTCCCGGGGCGGGTTCCCCCTATGGCTACACCTTC,CASSPGAGSPYGYTF
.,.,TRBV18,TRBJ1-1,TGTGCCAGCCTACCTCAGGGGATGAACACTGAAGCTTTCTTT,CASLPQGMNTEAFF
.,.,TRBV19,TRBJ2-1,TGTGCCAGTATGAAAGGGACTCCGGTATACAATGAGCAGTTCTTC,CASMKGTPVYNEQFF
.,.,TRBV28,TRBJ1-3,TGTGCCAGCAGTTTAGCCACCTTGGGGCCCGGGAACACCATATATTTT,CASSLATLGPGNTIYF
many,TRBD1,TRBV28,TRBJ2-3,TGTGCCAGCAGTTCTCACAGGGGGCGGGATACGCAGTATTTT,CASSSHRGRDTQYF
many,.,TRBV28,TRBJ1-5,TGTGCCAGCAGACCTGAACAGGAGCTTAGCAATCAGCCCCAGCATTTT,CASRPEQELSNQPQHF
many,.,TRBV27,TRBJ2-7,TGTGCCAGCAGTTTATCCAAGGGCGAGCAGTACTTC,CASSLSKGEQYF
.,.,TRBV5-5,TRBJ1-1,TGTGCCAGCAGCTTGGGGGGGACGACGAACAAGGGAGCTTTCTTT,CASSLGGTTNKGAFF
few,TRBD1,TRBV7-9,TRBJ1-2,TGTGCCAGCAGCCTAAGGGGGACAGGGGAGGATGGCTACACCTTC,CASSLRGTGEDGYTF
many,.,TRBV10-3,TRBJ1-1,TGTGCCATTACCCCGACAGGAGGGGACACTGAAGCTTTCTTT,CAITPTGGDTEAFF
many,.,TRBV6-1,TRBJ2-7,TGTGCCAGCAAAGCCGACGGTCAGGGTTCCTACGAGCAGTACTTC,CASKADGQGSYEQYF
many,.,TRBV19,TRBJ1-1,TGTGCCAGTAGTACCTCACAGGGGAACACTGAAGCTTTCTTT,CASSTSQGNTEAFF
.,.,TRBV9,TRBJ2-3,TGTGCCAGCAGCTCGGAGGGCATGGTGACAGATACGCAGTATTTT,CASSSEGMVTDTQYF
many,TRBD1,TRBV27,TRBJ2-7,TGTGCCAGCCAACCCGTCCGGGACAGACCCTACGAGCAGTACTTC,CASQPVRDRPYEQYF
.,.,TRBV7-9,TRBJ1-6,TGTGCCAGCAGCTTAGAAAGACCGGGCCCGGCATCACCCCTCCACTTT,CASSLERPGPASPLHF
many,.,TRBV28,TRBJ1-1,TGTGCCAGCAGACGGACACCGATGAACACTGAAGCTTTCTTT,CASRRTPMNTEAFF
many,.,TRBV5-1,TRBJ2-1,TGCGCCAGCAGCTTGGAGGGGAATGGCGGCAATGAGCAGTTCTTC,CASSLEGNGGNEQFF
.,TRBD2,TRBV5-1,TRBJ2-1,TGCGCCAGCAGCTTGGGACTAGCGGCCGACAATGAGCAGTTCTTC,CASSLGLAADNEQFF
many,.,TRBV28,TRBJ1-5,TGTGCCAGCAGCCGCCAAGTATATCAGCCCCAGCATTTT,CASSRQVYQPQHF
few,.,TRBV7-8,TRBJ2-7,TGTGCCAGCAGCTTAGCTCAGGGAGGTGGACACTTC,CASSLAQGGGHF
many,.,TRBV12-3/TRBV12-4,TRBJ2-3,TGTGCCAGCGGGCGGGATGGAGATACGCAGTATTTT,CASGRDGDTQYF
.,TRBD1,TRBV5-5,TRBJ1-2,TGTGCCAGCAGCACGACGTTGCGGACAGGCCTAATCTATGGCTACACCTTC,CASSTTLRTGLIYGYTF
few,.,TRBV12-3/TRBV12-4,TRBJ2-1,TGTGCTACAGGGCGGCTCGAGCAGTTCTTC,CATGRLEQFF
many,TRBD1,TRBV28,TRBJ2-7,TGTGCCAGCAGCCTGACAGCGACAGGGAGCTCCTACGAGCAGTACTTC,CASSLTATGSSYEQYF
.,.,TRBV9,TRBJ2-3,TGTGCCAGCAGCGTAGAGGCGGGAAGCAAAGGTGGAGATACGCAGTATTTT,CASSVEAGSKGGDTQYF
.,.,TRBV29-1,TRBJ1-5,TGCAGCGTTGCGACCGGCGGCAATCAGCCCCAGCATTTT,CSVATGGNQPQHF
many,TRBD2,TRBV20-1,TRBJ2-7,TGCAGTGCTGAACGGACTAGTAGGCCTCAAGGCGAGCAGTACTTC,CSAERTSRPQGEQYF
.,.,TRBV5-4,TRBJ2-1,TGTGCCAGCAGCTTGGGACCCCTATACGAGTCGTTCTTC,CASSLGPLYESFF
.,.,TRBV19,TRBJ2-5,TGTGCCAGTACCGACGTGGGGGAGACCCAGTACTTC,CASTDVGETQYF
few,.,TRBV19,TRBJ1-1,TGTGCCAGTAGACAGGGCGCCGGTTCTGAAGCTTTCTTT,CASRQGAGSEAFF
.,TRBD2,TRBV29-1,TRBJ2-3,TGCAGCGGCCGTGAGGCTAGCGGGAGCATCACAGATACGCAGTATTTT,CSGREASGSITDTQYF
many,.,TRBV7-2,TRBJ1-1,TGTGCCAGCAGCTTACTTCAGGCTTTCTTT,CASSLLQAFF
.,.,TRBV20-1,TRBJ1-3,TGCAGTGCTAGTCGTCGACTAGGGGGTAGCTCTGGAAACACCATATATTTT,CSASRRLGGSSGNTIYF
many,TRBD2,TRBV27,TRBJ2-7,TGTGCCAGCAGTACCCCGGGACTAGGGGCCTACGAGCAGTACTTC,CASSTPGLGAYEQYF
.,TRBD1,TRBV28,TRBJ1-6,TGTGCCAACAGGGGACAGGGAGGGAATTCACCCCTCCACTTT,CANRGQGGNSPLHF
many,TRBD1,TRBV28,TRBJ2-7,TGTGCCAGCACCACAGGGGGCCGGTACGAGCAGTACTTC,CASTTGGRYEQYF
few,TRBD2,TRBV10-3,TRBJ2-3,TGTGCCATCAGTGCGGGACTAGCGGTCACAGATACGCAGTATTTT,CAISAGLAVTDTQYF
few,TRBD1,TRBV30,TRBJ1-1,TGTGCCTGGGAGGGCCCGGGGGGACAGGGAGGTGAAGCTTTCTTT,CAWEGPGGQGGEAFF
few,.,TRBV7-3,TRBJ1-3,TGTGCCAGCAGCTTAAACCCGGCAGGAACTGGAAACACCATATATTTT,CASSLNPAGTGNTIYF
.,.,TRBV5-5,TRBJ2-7,TGTGCCAGCAGCCTCGGAGATGGACAGACCTACGAGCAGTACTTC,CASSLGDGQTYEQYF
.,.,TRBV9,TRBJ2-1,TGTGCCAGCAGCGAATACACCGGACCCCAATCGGGCAATGCGCAGTTCTTC,CASSEYTGPQSGNAQFF
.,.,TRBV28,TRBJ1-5,TGTGCCAGCAGCTCGGGCCCCATAGGAGGGCAGCCCCAGCATTTT,CASSSGPIGGQPQHF
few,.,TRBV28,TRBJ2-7,TGTGCCAGCAGTCCGGGGGACACAGGAGAGCAGTACTTC,CASSPGDTGEQYF
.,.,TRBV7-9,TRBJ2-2,TGTGCCAGCAGCACGATAGTGGCCGGGGAGCTGTTTTTT,CASSTIVAGELFF
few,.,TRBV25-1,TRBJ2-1,TGTGCCAGCAGGCCAGGAGGGTGGTACAATGAGCAGTTCTTC,CASRPGGWYNEQFF
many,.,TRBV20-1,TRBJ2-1,TGCACCTGGGCCCATTACGATGAGCAGTTCTTC,CTWAHYDEQFF
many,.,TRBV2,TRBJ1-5,TGTGCCAGCACCCTTTATAGGGGTTCAAATCAGCCCCAGCATTTT,CASTLYRGSNQPQHF
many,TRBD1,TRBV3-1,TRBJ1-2,TGTGCCAGCAGCCAAGGGACAGGGGCCTATGGCTACACCTTC,CASSQGTGAYGYTF
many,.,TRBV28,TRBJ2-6,TGTGCCAGCAGTTTTGGAACGGGTGGGAGCGTTGTGTCTGGGGCCAACGTCCTGACTTTC,CASSFGTGGSVVSGANVLTF
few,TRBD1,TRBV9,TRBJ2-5,TGTGCCAGCAGCGGGGGGACAGGGGGGAAAGAGACCCAGTACTTC,CASSGGTGGKETQYF
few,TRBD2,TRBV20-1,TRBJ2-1,TGCAGTGCTAGACCGACTAGCCCGTCCTACAATGAGCAGTTCTTC,CSARPTSPSYNEQFF
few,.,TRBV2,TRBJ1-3,TGTGCCAGCAGTGTGGGACTCTCCTACGGGGGAAACACCATATATTTT,CASSVGLSYGGNTIYF
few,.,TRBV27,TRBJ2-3,TGTGCCAGCAGGAGATGGGCGGATACGCAGTATTTT,CASRRWADTQYF
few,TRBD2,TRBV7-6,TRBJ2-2,TGTGCCAGCAGCTTAGTACTAGCGGGGGAAAAGAACACCGGGGAGCTGTTTTTT,CASSLVLAGEKNTGELFF
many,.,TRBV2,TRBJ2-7,TGTGCCTGCCGAGGCACAGGTAACGAGCAGTACTTC,CACRGTGNEQYF